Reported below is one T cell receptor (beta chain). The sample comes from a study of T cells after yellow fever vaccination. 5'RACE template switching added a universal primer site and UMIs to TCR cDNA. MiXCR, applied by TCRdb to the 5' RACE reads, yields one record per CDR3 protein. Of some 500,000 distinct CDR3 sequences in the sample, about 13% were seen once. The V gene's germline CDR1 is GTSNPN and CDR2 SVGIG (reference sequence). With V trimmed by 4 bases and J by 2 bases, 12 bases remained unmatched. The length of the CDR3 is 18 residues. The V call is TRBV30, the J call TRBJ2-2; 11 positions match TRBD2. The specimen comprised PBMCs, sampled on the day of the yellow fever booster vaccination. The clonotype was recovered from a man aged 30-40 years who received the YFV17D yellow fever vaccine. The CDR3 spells CAWTFYRRLAGNTGELFF. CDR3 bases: TGTGCCTGGACCTTCTACCGGAGACTAGCGGGAAACACCGGGGAGCTGTTTTTT.